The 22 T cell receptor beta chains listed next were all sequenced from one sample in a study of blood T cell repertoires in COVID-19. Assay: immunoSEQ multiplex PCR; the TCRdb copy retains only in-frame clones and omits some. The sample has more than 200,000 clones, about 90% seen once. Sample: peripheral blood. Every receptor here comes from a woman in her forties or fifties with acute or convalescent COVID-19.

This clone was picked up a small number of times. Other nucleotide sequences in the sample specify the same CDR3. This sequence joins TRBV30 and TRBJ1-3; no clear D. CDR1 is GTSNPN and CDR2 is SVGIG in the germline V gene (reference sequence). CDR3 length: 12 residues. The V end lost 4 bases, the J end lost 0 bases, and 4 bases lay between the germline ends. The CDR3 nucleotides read TGTGCCTGGACGGGCTCTGGAAACACCATATATTTT. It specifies CAWTGSGNTIYF.

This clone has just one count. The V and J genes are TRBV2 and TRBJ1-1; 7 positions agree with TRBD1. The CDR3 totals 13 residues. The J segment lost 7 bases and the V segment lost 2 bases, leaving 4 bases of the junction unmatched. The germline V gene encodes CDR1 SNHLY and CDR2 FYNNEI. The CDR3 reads CASSERDSNEAFF. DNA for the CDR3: TGTGCCAGCAGTGAAAGGGACAGTAATGAAGCTTTCTTT. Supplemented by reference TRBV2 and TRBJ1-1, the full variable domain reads EPEVTQTPSHQVTQMGQEVILRCVPISNHLYFYWYRQILGQKVEFLVSFYNNEISEKSEIFDDQFSVERPDGSNFTLKIRSTKLEDSAMYFCASSERDSNEAFFGQGTRLTVV.

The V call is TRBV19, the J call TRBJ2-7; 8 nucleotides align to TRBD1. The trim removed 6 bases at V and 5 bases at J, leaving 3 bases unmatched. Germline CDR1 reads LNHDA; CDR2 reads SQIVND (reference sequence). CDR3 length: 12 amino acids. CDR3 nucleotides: TGTGCCAGTAGCCGGACAGGGAACGAGCAGTACTTC. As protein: CASSRTGNEQYF.

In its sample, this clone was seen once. The CDR3 spells CASTQDRGMDTQYF. The CDR3, as DNA: TGTGCCAGCACCCAGGACAGGGGCATGGATACGCAGTATTTT. The rearrangement joins TRBV7-2 to TRBJ2-3, with 9 bases lining up with TRBD1. The CDR3 length is 14 residues. From germline, CDR1 is SGHTA and CDR2 FQGNSA. Trimming took 7 bases from V and 6 from J; bases not matched to a gene: 8.

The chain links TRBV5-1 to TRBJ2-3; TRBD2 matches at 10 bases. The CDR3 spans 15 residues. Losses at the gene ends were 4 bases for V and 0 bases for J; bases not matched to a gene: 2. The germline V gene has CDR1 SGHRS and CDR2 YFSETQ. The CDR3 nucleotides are TGCGCCAGCAGCGTGACTAGCGGGAGCACAGATACGCAGTATTTT. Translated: CASSVTSGSTDTQYF.

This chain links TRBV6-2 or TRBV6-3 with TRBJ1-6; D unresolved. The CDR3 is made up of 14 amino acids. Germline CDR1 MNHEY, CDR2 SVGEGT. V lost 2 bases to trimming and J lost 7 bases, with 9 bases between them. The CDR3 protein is CASSYGLGNSPLHF. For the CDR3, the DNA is TGTGCCAGCAGTTACGGACTAGGGAATTCACCCCTCCACTTT.

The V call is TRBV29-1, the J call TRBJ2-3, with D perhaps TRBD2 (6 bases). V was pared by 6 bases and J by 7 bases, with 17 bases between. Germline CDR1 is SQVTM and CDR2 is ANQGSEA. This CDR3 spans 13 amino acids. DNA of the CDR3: TGCAGCGTGCGGGGCCCCGAACGGTATACGCAGTATTTT. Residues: CSVRGPERYTQYF.

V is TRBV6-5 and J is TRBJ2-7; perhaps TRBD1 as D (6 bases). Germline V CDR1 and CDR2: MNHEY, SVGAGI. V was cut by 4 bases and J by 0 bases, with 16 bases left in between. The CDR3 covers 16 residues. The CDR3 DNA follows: TGTGCCAGCAGTTCCACACCCGGGACATACTCCTACGAGCAGTACTTC. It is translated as CASSSTPGTYSYEQYF.

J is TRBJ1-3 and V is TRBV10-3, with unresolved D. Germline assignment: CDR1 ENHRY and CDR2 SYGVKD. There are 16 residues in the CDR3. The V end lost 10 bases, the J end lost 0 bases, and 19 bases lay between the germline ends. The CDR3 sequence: CASSQRPADSGNTIYF. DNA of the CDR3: TGTGCCAGCAGCCAAAGACCGGCGGACTCTGGAAACACCATATATTTT.

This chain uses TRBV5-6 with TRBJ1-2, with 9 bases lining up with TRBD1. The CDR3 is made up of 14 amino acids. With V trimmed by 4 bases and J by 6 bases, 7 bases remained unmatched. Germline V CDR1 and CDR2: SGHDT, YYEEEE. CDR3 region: CASSATTGGHGYTF. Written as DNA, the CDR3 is TGTGCCAGCAGCGCCACCACAGGGGGCCATGGCTACACCTTC. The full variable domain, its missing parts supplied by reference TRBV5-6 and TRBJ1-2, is DAGVTQSPTHLIKTRGQQVTLRCSPKSGHDTVSWYQQALGQGPQFIFQYYEEEERQRGNFPDRFSGHQFPNYSSELNVNALLLGDSALYLCASSATTGGHGYTFGSGTRLTVV.

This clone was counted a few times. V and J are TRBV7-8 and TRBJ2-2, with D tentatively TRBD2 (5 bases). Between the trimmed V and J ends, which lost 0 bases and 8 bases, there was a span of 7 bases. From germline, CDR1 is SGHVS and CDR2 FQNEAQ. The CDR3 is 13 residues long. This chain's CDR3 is CASSLAGEGELFF. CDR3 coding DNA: TGTGCCAGCAGCTTAGCCGGGGAGGGGGAGCTGTTTTTT.

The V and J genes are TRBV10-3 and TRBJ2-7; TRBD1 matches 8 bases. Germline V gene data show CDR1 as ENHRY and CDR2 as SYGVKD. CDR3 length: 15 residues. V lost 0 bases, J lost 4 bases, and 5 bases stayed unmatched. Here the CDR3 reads CAISESLNRGYEQYF. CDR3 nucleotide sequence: TGTGCCATCAGTGAGTCCTTGAACAGGGGGTACGAGCAGTACTTC.

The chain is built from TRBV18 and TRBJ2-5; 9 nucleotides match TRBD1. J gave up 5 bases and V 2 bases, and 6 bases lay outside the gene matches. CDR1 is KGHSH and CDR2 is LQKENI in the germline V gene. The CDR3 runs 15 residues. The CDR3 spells CASSPGTGQGETQYF. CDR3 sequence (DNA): TGTGCCAGCTCACCAGGTACCGGACAGGGGGAGACCCAGTACTTC. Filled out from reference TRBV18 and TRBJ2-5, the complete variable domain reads NAGVMQNPRHLVRRRGQEARLRCSPMKGHSHVYWYRQLPEEGLKFMVYLQKENIIDESGMPKERFSAEFPKEGPSILRIQQVVRGDSAAYFCASSPGTGQGETQYFGPGTRLLVL.

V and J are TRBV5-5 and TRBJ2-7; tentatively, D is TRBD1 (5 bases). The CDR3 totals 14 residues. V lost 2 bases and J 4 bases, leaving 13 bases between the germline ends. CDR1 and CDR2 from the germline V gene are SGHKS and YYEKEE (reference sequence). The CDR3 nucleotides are TGTGCCAGCAGCTTACCGACAGTCGATTACGAGCAGTACTTC. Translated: CASSLPTVDYEQYF.

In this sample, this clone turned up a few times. The CDR3 bases are TGTGCCAGCAGCCCCCAGACAGCCAACTATGGCTACACCTTC. Protein product: CASSPQTANYGYTF. The chain links TRBV7-2 to TRBJ1-2, with TRBD1 as a possible D gene (5 bases). V was shortened by 5 bases and J by 2 bases, with 12 bases between the two germline ends. The V gene's germline CDR1 is SGHTA and CDR2 FQGNSA. The CDR3 has 14 residues.

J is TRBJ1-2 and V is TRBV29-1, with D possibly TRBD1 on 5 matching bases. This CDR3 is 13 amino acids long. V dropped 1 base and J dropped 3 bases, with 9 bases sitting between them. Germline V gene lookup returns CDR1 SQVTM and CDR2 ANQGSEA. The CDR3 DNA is TGCAGCGTTGAAGCCAGGGTGGACTATGGCTACACCTTC. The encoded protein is CSVEARVDYGYTF.

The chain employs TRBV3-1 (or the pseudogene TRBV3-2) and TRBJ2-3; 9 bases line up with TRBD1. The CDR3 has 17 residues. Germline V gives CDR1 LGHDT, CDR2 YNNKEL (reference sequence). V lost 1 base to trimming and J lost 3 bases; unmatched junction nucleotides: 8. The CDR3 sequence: CASSQAGGTGRTDTQYF. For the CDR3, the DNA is TGTGCCAGCAGCCAAGCTGGGGGGACAGGGCGAACAGATACGCAGTATTTT.

The CDR3 here is CASSFQDRGLGEAFF. DNA for the CDR3: TGTGCCAGCAGCTTTCAAGACAGGGGGCTGGGTGAAGCTTTCTTT. The chain links TRBV11-3 to TRBJ1-1; 10 bases agree with TRBD1. The CDR3 consists of 15 residues. The V and J ends lost 3 bases and 7 bases, in that order; junction bases with no gene match: 8. Per germline, CDR1 SGHNT and CDR2 YENEEA. Full variable domain (remainder filled in from reference TRBV11-3 and TRBJ1-1): EAGVVQSPRYKIIEKKQPVAFWCNPISGHNTLYWYLQNLGQGPELLIRYENEEAVDDSQLPKDRFSAERLKGVDSTLKIQPAELGDSAVYLCASSFQDRGLGEAFFGQGTRLTVV.

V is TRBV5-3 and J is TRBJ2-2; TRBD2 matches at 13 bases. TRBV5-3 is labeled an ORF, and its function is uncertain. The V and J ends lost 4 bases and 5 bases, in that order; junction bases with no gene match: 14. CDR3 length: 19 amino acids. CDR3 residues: CARSLWGLAGWEGTGELFF. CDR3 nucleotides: TGTGCCAGAAGCCTTTGGGGACTAGCGGGATGGGAGGGGACCGGGGAGCTGTTTTTT.

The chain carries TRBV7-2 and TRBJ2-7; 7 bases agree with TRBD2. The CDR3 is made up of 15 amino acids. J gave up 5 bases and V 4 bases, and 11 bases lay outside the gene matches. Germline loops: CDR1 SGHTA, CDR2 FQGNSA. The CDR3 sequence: CASSSRQTGLNEQYF. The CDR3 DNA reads TGTGCCAGCAGCTCCAGACAGACGGGACTAAACGAGCAGTACTTC.

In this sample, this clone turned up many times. CDR3 nucleotide sequence: TGTGCCAGTAGTAACAGGGCGTCGGACGAGCAGTACTTC. Translated, it gives CASSNRASDEQYF. This chain links TRBV19 with TRBJ2-7; D is possibly TRBD1 (6 bases). The V gene's germline CDR1 is LNHDA and CDR2 SQIVND (reference sequence). This CDR3 has 13 residues. The V end lost 4 bases, the J end lost 5 bases, and 12 bases lay between the germline ends.

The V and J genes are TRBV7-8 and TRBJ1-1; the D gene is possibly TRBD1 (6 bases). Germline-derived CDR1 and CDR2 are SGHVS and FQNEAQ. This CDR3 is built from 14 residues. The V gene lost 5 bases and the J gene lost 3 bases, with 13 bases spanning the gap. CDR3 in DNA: TGTGCCAGCAGCAGAGGACAGAGTTACACTGAAGCTTTCTTT. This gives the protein CASSRGQSYTEAFF.